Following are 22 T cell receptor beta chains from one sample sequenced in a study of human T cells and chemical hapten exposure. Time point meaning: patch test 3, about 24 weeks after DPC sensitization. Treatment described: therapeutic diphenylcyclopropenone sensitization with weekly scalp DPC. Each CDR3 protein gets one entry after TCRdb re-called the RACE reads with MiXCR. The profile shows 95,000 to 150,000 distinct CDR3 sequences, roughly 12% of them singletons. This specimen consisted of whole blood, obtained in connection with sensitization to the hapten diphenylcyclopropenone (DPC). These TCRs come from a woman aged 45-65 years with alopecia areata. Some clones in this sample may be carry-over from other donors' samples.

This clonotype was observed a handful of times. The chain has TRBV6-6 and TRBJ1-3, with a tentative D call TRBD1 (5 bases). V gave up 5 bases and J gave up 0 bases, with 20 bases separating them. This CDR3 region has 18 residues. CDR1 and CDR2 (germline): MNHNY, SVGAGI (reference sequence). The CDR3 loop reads CASSPMIPGPSSGNTIYF. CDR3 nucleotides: TGTGCCAGCAGTCCAATGATACCGGGACCTAGCTCTGGAAACACCATATATTTT.

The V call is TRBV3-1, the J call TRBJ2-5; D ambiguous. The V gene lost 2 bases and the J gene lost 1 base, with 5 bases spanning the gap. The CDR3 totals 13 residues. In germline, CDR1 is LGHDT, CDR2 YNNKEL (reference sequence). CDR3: CASSQWSQETQYF. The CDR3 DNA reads TGTGCCAGCAGCCAATGGAGCCAAGAGACCCAGTACTTC.

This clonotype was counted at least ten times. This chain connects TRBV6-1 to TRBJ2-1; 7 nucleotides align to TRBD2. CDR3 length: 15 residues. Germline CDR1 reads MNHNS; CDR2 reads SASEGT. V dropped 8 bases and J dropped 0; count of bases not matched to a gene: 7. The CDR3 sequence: CASSVGLVSYNEQFF. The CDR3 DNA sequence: TGTGCCAGCTCTGTCGGACTAGTCTCCTACAATGAGCAGTTCTTC.

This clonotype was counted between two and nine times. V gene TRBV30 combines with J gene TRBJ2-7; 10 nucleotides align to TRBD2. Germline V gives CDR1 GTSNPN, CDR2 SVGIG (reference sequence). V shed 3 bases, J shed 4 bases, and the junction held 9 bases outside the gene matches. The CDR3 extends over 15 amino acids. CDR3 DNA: TGTGCCTGGAGGTCCCGCGGACTAGCGGTGTACGAGCAGTACTTC. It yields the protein CAWRSRGLAVYEQYF.

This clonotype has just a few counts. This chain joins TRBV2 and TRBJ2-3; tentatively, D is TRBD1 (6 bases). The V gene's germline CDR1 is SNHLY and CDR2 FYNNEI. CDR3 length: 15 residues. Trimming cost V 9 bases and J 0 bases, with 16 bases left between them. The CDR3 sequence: CARRLGAASTDTQYF. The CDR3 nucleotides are TGTGCCAGGCGTCTGGGGGCGGCCAGCACAGATACGCAGTATTTT.

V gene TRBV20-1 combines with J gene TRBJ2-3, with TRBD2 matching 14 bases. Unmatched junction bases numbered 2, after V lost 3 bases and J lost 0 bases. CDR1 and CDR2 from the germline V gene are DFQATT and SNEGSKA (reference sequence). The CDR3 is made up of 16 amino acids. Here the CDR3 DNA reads TGCAGTGCTAGGACTAGCGGGGGGGGGAGCACAGATACGCAGTATTTT. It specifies CSARTSGGGSTDTQYF.

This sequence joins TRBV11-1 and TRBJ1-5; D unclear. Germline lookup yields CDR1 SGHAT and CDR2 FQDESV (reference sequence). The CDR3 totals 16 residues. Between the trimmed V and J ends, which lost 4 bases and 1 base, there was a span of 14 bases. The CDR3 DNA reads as TGTGCCAGCAGCTGCGAGAGGGCCGAGAGCAATCAGCCCCAGCATTTT. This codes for CASSCERAESNQPQHF. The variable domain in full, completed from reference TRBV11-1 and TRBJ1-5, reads EAEVAQSPRYKITEKSQAVAFWCDPISGHATLYWYRQILGQGPELLVQFQDESVVDDSQLPKDRFSAERLKGVDSTLKIQPAELGDSAMYLCASSCERAESNQPQHFGDGTRLSIL.

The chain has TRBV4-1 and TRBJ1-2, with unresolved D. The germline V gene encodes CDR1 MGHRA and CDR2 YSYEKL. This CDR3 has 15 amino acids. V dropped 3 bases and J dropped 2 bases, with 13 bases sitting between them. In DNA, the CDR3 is TGCGCCAGCAGCCATCCCGAGGTGGTAAACTATGGCTACACCTTC. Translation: CASSHPEVVNYGYTF.

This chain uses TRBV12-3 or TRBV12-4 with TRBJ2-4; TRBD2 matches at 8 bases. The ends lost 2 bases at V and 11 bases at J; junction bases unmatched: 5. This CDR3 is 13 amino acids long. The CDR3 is CASSLQGAGVQYF. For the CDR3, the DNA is TGTGCCAGCAGTTTACAGGGAGCGGGGGTTCAGTACTTC.

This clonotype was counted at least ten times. CDR3: CASSLAQPTYEQYF. The CDR3 DNA reads TGTGCCAGCAGCTTAGCACAGCCTACCTACGAGCAGTACTTC. V is TRBV7-2 and J is TRBJ2-7, with D unclear. V lost 0 bases and J lost 2, with 8 bases in between. The CDR3 covers 14 residues. The germline V gene encodes CDR1 SGHTA and CDR2 FQGNSA.

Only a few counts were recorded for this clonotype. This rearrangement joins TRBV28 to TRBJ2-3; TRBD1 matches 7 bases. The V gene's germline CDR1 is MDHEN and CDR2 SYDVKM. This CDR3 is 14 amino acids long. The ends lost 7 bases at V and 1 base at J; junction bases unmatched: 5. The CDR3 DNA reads TGTGCCAGCACCTACGGACAGGGCACAGATACGCAGTATTTT. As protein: CASTYGQGTDTQYF. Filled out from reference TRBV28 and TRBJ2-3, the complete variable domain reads DVKVTQSSRYLVKRTGEKVFLECVQDMDHENMFWYRQDPGLGLRLIYFSYDVKMKEKGDIPEGYSVSREKKERFSLILESASTNQTSMYLCASTYGQGTDTQYFGPGTRLTVL.

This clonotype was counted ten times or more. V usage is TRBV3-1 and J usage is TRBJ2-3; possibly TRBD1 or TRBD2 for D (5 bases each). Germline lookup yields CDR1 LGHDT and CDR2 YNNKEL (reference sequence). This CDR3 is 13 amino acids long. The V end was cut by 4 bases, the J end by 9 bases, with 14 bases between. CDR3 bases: TGTGCCAGCAGCCCGGGACCTAAAGGAACGCAGTATTTT. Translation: CASSPGPKGTQYF.

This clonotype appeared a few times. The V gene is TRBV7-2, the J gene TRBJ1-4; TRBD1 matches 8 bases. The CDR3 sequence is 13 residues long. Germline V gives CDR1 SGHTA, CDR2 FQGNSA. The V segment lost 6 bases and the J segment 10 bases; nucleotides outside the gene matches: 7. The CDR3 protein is CASSSDRVGKLFF. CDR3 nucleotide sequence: TGTGCCAGCAGTTCGGACAGGGTAGGAAAACTGTTTTTT.

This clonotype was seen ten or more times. The CDR3 spells CAIIPGTGPYEQYF. CDR3 in DNA: TGTGCCATCATTCCCGGGACAGGGCCCTACGAGCAGTACTTC. This chain joins TRBV10-3 and TRBJ2-7; 9 bases align to TRBD1. The ends lost 7 bases at V and 2 bases at J; junction bases unmatched: 6. CDR3 length: 14 residues. Germline assignment: CDR1 ENHRY and CDR2 SYGVKD.

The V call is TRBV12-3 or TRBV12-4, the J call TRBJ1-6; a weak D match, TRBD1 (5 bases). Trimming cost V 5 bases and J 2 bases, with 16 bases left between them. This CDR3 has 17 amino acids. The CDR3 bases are TGTGCCAGCAGTGCGACAGCTCTATCTCCCTATAATTCACCCCTCCACTTT. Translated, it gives CASSATALSPYNSPLHF.

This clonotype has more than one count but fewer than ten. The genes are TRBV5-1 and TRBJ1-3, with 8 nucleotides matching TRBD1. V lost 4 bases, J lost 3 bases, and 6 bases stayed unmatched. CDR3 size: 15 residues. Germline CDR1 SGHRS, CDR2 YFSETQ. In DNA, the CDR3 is TGCGCCAGCAGCGAGACAGGGGAATTTGGAAACACCATATATTTT. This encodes CASSETGEFGNTIYF. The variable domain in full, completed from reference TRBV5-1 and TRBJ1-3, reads KAGVTQTPRYLIKTRGQQVTLSCSPISGHRSVSWYQQTPGQGLQFLFEYFSETQRNKGNFPGRFSGRQFSNSRSEMNVSTLELGDSALYLCASSETGEFGNTIYFGEGSWLTVV.

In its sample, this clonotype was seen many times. CDR3 bases: TGTGCCAGCACTCCTACTAGACAGGGGAGCACTGAAGCTTTCTTT. Translation gives CASTPTRQGSTEAFF. The chain links TRBV6-6 to TRBJ1-1, with 8 bases identical to TRBD1. Per the germline V gene, CDR1 is MNHNY and CDR2 is SVGAGI (reference sequence). V shed 7 bases and J 4 bases; nucleotides not matched to a gene: 11. The CDR3 is 15 amino acids.

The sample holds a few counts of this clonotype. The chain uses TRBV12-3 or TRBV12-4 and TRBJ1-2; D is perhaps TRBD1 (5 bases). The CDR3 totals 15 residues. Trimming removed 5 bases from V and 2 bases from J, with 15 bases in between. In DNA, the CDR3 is TGTGCCAGCAGTCCAACGGTGACAGCAAACTATGGCTACACCTTC. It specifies CASSPTVTANYGYTF.

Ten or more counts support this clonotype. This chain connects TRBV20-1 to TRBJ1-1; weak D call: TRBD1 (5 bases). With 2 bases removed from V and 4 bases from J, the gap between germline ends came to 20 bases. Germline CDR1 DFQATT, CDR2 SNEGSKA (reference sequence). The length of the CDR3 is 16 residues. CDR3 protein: CSARSTEGPEVTEAFF. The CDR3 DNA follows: TGCAGTGCTAGATCGACGGAGGGACCCGAGGTCACTGAAGCTTTCTTT.

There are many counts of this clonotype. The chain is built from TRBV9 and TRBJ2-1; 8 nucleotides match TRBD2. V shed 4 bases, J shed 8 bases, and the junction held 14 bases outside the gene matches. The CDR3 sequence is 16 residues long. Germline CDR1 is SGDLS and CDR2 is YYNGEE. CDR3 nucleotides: TGTGCCAGCAGCTCTCCGGAGGGACTAGATATCTATGAGCAGTTCTTC. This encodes CASSSPEGLDIYEQFF.

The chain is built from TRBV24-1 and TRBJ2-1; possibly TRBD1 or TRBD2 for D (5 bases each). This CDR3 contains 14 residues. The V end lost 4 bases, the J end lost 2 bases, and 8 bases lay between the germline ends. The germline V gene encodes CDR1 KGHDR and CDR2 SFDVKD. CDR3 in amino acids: CATSEGDPYNEQFF. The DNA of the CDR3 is TGTGCCACCAGTGAAGGGGACCCCTACAATGAGCAGTTCTTC.

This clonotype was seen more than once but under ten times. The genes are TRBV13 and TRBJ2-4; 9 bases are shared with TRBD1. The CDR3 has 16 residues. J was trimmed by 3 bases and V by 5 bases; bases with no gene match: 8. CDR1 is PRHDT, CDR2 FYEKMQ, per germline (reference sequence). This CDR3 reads CASSHGTGYGKNIQYF. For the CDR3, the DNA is TGTGCCAGCAGCCATGGGACAGGGTATGGCAAAAACATTCAGTACTTC. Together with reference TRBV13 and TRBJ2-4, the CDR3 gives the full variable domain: AAGVIQSPRHLIKEKRETATLKCYPIPRHDTVYWYQQGPGQDPQFLISFYEKMQSDKGSIPDRFSAQQFSDYHSELNMSSLELGDSALYFCASSHGTGYGKNIQYFGAGTRLSVL.